Below, 25 T cell receptor beta chains from the same sample are listed, as sequenced in a study of T-cell memory formation after mild COVID-19. TCRdb re-called the 5' RACE reads through MiXCR, storing one row per CDR3 protein. Of approximately 290,000 distinct CDR3 sequences listed, roughly 15% are singletons. Sequencing input: PBMCs or a T cell subset sorted from them (not recorded which). Receptors were obtained from a man aged 18 to 35 who had mild COVID-19 (a few samples of this study predate the infection). Cell type and time point are not known.

The rearrangement links TRBV7-2 to TRBJ1-2, with a tentative D call TRBD1 (5 bases). CDR3 size: 15 residues. The V end was cut by 5 bases, the J end by 4 bases, with 17 bases between. Germline V gene sequence: CDR1 SGHTA, CDR2 FQGNSA. CDR3 sequence reads: CASSPSSGVGYGYTF. The CDR3 DNA reads as TGTGCCAGCAGCCCCTCTTCGGGGGTTGGCTATGGCTACACCTTC.

This clonotype showed up many times. The chain carries TRBV12-3 or TRBV12-4 and TRBJ2-7; D is possibly TRBD2 (7 bases). The CDR3 covers 14 residues. Deletions cut 5 bases from V and 6 bases from J, with 17 bases between. CDR3 residues: CASSPDGGRLEQYV. The DNA for the CDR3 is TGTGCCAGCAGTCCGGACGGGGGGCGCCTCGAGCAGTACGTC.

This clonotype has only one observation. This sequence joins TRBV18 and TRBJ1-2; 7 positions agree with TRBD1. The CDR3 is 13 residues long. Germline CDR1 and CDR2: KGHSH and LQKENI. V shed 5 bases and J 4 bases; nucleotides not matched to a gene: 4. The CDR3 here is CASSGDSSYGYTF. CDR3 nucleotides: TGTGCCAGCTCAGGGGACAGCTCCTATGGCTACACCTTC. Supplemented by reference TRBV18 and TRBJ1-2, the full variable domain reads NAGVMQNPRHLVRRRGQEARLRCSPMKGHSHVYWYRQLPEEGLKFMVYLQKENIIDESGMPKERFSAEFPKEGPSILRIQQVVRGDSAAYFCASSGDSSYGYTFGSGTRLTVV.

The table lists this clonotype with many counts. The J gene is TRBJ2-7, the V gene TRBV20-1; TRBD2 might be the D (7 bases). V dropped 1 base and J dropped 5 bases, with 15 bases sitting between them. Germline CDR1 DFQATT, CDR2 SNEGSKA (reference sequence). This CDR3 region has 14 residues. CDR3: CSARGTGRGDEQYV. For the CDR3, the DNA is TGCAGTGCTAGAGGAACAGGGAGGGGGGACGAGCAGTACGTC.

This clonotype was seen only a few times. This chain connects TRBV6-2 or TRBV6-3 to TRBJ1-2; 10 bases are a match to TRBD1. Germline trimming cut 8 bases from V and 4 bases from J; bases unmatched to any gene: 1. CDR3 length: 12 residues. CDR1 and CDR2 from the germline V gene are MNHEY and SVGEGT. CDR3: CASGDRGYGYTF. The CDR3, as DNA: TGTGCCAGCGGGGACAGGGGCTATGGCTACACCTTC.

The chain joins TRBV20-1 to TRBJ1-2; 8 bases align to TRBD1. The ends lost 0 bases at V and 8 bases at J; junction bases unmatched: 8. Germline V CDR1 and CDR2: DFQATT, SNEGSKA (reference sequence). CDR3 length equals 14 residues. CDR3 sequence reads: CSARDLDRGVGYTF. CDR3 coding DNA: TGCAGTGCTAGAGACCTAGACAGGGGTGTCGGCTACACCTTC.

This chain connects TRBV12-3 or TRBV12-4 to TRBJ2-1, with 8 bases identical to TRBD2. CDR3 length: 14 amino acids. Losses at the gene ends were 5 bases for V and 8 bases for J; bases not matched to a gene: 8. CDR3 sequence reads: CASSASGGDDEQFF. CDR3 DNA sequence: TGTGCCAGCAGTGCGAGCGGGGGCGACGATGAGCAGTTCTTC.

The V and J genes are TRBV7-6 and TRBJ2-1; TRBD2 might be the D (6 bases). CDR1 SGHVS and CDR2 FNYEAQ come from the germline V gene. The ends were cut back, 5 bases at V and 7 bases at J, with 21 bases in the middle. The CDR3 covers 16 residues. Here the CDR3 reads CASSQGKRGLLNEQFF. The CDR3 DNA is TGTGCCAGCAGCCAAGGGAAACGGGGGTTGCTGAATGAGCAGTTCTTC.

This clonotype was seen a handful of times. The rearrangement uses TRBV6-5 and TRBJ2-3; tentative D call: TRBD1 (6 bases). Looked up from germline, CDR1 is MNHEY and CDR2 is SVGAGI. The CDR3 is 15 residues long. Trimming removed 6 bases from V and 6 bases from J, with 19 bases in between. The CDR3 here is CASSLWDTGLDTQYF. CDR3 bases: TGTGCCAGCAGCCTATGGGACACAGGGTTGGATACGCAGTATTTT.

This clonotype occurred a few times. V is TRBV6-5 and J is TRBJ1-3; D remains unclear. The germline V gene has CDR1 MNHEY and CDR2 SVGAGI. This CDR3 has 14 residues. V was cut by 3 bases and J by 0 bases, with 6 bases left in between. CDR3 nucleotides: TGTGCCAGCAGTTATGGTTTCTCTGGAAACACCATATATTTT. It translates to CASSYGFSGNTIYF.

J is TRBJ2-7 and V is TRBV6-2 or TRBV6-3; tentatively, D is TRBD2 (5 bases). The CDR3 runs to 13 residues. Germline V gene lookup returns CDR1 MNHEY and CDR2 SVGEGT. Trimming left V 4 bases short and J 6 bases short, with 13 bases between. The CDR3 spells CASSFMGRGEQYV. The CDR3 nucleotides read TGTGCCAGCAGTTTCATGGGCCGGGGCGAGCAGTACGTC.

This clonotype has ten or more counts. V is TRBV5-1 and J is TRBJ1-1; TRBD1 matches at 7 bases. The CDR3 runs to 13 residues. The germline gives CDR1 SGHRS, CDR2 YFSETQ. Germline trimming cut 2 bases from V and 3 bases from J; bases unmatched to any gene: 1. The CDR3 reads CASSLTGDTEAFF. The DNA for the CDR3 is TGCGCCAGCAGCTTAACAGGGGACACTGAAGCTTTCTTT. The variable domain in full, completed from reference TRBV5-1 and TRBJ1-1, reads KAGVTQTPRYLIKTRGQQVTLSCSPISGHRSVSWYQQTPGQGLQFLFEYFSETQRNKGNFPGRFSGRQFSNSRSEMNVSTLELGDSALYLCASSLTGDTEAFFGQGTRLTVV.

This clonotype turned up a few times. This rearrangement joins TRBV7-3 to TRBJ2-5; 8 nucleotides align to TRBD2. V shed 4 bases and J 7 bases; nucleotides not matched to a gene: 5. CDR1 and CDR2 from the germline V gene are SGHTA and FQGTGA. There are 13 residues in the CDR3. This chain's CDR3 is CASSSGGEGTQYF. CDR3 in DNA: TGTGCCAGCAGCTCGGGGGGGGAAGGGACCCAGTACTTC.

This clonotype was seen many times. The chain joins TRBV20-1 to TRBJ2-1; 12 bases are a match to TRBD2. The CDR3 is made up of 15 amino acids. Germline CDR1 and CDR2: DFQATT and SNEGSKA (reference sequence). Trimming at V came to 2 bases and at J to 6 bases, leaving 5 bases not matched to a gene. DNA of the CDR3: TGCAGTGCTAGAAGGACTAGCGGGGTGGCCAATGAGCAGTTCTTC. Encoded protein: CSARRTSGVANEQFF.

The chain couples TRBV7-9 to TRBJ2-3; D unresolved. V lost 5 bases and J 1 base, leaving 7 bases between the germline ends. This CDR3 contains 13 residues. CDR1 and CDR2 (germline): SEHNR, FQNEAQ (reference sequence). CDR3 region: CASSRSGTDTQYF. The CDR3 coding sequence is TGTGCCAGCAGCAGGAGCGGCACAGATACGCAGTATTTT. The full variable domain, rest sourced from reference TRBV7-9 and TRBJ2-3, is DTGVSQNPRHKITKRGQNVTFRCDPISEHNRLYWYRQTLGQGPEFLTYFQNEAQLEKSRLLSDRFSAERPKGSFSTLEIQRTEQGDSAMYLCASSRSGTDTQYFGPGTRLTVL.

V usage is TRBV10-3 and J usage is TRBJ2-5, with D possibly being TRBD1 (6 bases). V was trimmed by 6 bases and J by 3 bases, leaving 14 bases between them. This CDR3 has 14 residues. Germline CDR1 is ENHRY and CDR2 is SYGVKD. CDR3 protein: CAIRQGTTEETQYF. CDR3 in DNA: TGTGCCATCAGGCAGGGGACCACGGAAGAGACCCAGTACTTC.

This clonotype was recorded many times. The rearrangement uses TRBV9 and TRBJ2-7; D remains ambiguous. The germline gives CDR1 SGDLS, CDR2 YYNGEE. The CDR3 runs to 14 residues. V was pared by 0 bases and J by 7 bases, with 14 bases between. For the CDR3, the DNA is TGTGCCAGCAGCGTAGAGCCCAGGAGTGAGGAGCAGTACTTC. Its protein product is CASSVEPRSEEQYF.

This clonotype was found a few times. This rearrangement joins TRBV6-6 to TRBJ1-3; possible D gene TRBD1, 6 bases. This CDR3 is 15 amino acids long. With 8 bases removed from V and 0 bases from J, the gap between germline ends came to 14 bases. Germline lookup yields CDR1 MNHNY and CDR2 SVGAGI (reference sequence). This CDR3 reads CASGLGAFSGNTIYF. The CDR3 region has the DNA TGTGCCAGCGGCCTGGGGGCCTTCTCTGGAAACACCATATATTTT.

This clonotype was counted at least ten times. J is TRBJ2-1 and V is TRBV5-1; perhaps TRBD2 as D (5 bases). CDR1 and CDR2 from the germline V gene are SGHRS and YFSETQ. The CDR3 consists of 13 residues. Trimming removed 4 bases at V and 4 bases at J, with 9 bases between. The CDR3 reads CASSVGLYNEQFF. CDR3 bases: TGCGCCAGCAGCGTCGGACTTTACAATGAGCAGTTCTTC.

This chain uses TRBV27 with TRBJ1-5; the D is unclear. The V and J ends lost 6 bases and 4 bases respectively, with 13 bases between them. The CDR3 has 14 residues. Germline V gene lookup returns CDR1 MNHEY and CDR2 SMNVEV (reference sequence). The CDR3 region is CASRQNSLNQPQHF. The CDR3 bases are TGTGCCAGCAGACAGAACAGCCTTAATCAGCCCCAGCATTTT.

The rearrangement links TRBV6-5 to TRBJ2-2; the D is unclear. The V end lost 2 bases, the J end lost 7 bases, and 11 bases lay between the germline ends. Germline V gives CDR1 MNHEY, CDR2 SVGAGI. The CDR3 extends over 14 amino acids. The CDR3 protein is CASSYGQFGGELFF. The DNA for the CDR3 is TGTGCCAGCAGTTACGGCCAGTTTGGCGGGGAGCTGTTTTTT.

The chain combines TRBV2 with TRBJ2-5, with 8 bases fitting TRBD2. V was pared by 2 bases and J by 5 bases, with 7 bases of the junction left unmatched. Germline CDR1 reads SNHLY; CDR2 reads FYNNEI. This CDR3 has 15 residues. CDR3 nucleotides: TGTGCCAGCAGTGAAAGGCGGGGGGCCTCGGAGACCCAGTACTTC. This sequence encodes CASSERRGASETQYF.

The chain carries TRBV5-5 and TRBJ2-7; 8 nucleotides align to TRBD1. Trimming cost V 5 bases and J 5 bases; bases outside gene matches: 9. Germline loops: CDR1 SGHKS, CDR2 YYEKEE (reference sequence). The CDR3 has 14 amino acids. The CDR3 DNA reads TGTGCCAGCAGACGGCCGGGACAGGCACACGAGCAGTACGTC. This sequence encodes CASRRPGQAHEQYV.

This clonotype has only a few counts. The rearrangement links TRBV5-1 to TRBJ1-1, with 7 bases fitting TRBD1. There are 13 residues in the CDR3. Per the germline V gene, CDR1 is SGHRS and CDR2 is YFSETQ. V gave up 5 bases and J gave up 8 bases; unmatched junction bases: 9. CDR3 DNA sequence: TGCGCCAGCAGTTCGGACAGGTTGAGGGAAGCTTTCTTT. Residues: CASSSDRLREAFF.

The V call is TRBV29-1, the J call TRBJ2-1; no clear D gene. V gave up 7 bases and J gave up 0 bases, with 10 bases separating them. Looked up from germline, CDR1 is SQVTM and CDR2 is ANQGSEA. CDR3 length equals 13 residues. This chain's CDR3 is CSAGQSSYNEQFF. The CDR3 DNA sequence: TGCAGCGCCGGCCAGAGCTCCTACAATGAGCAGTTCTTC.